The rows below give T cell receptor beta chains drawn from one sample of a study of T cells after somatic rescue of genetic block. Measured with immunoSEQ multiplex PCR; TCRdb has only the in-frame clones, and not every one. This sample yields 110,000 or so clones, of which 90% to 95% are seen a single time; more than 1.4% belongs to the top ten. The sequenced sample was peripheral blood mononuclear cells (PBMCs). These receptors were obtained from a woman aged 18 to 35. CDR3s include the opening cysteine and the closing phenylalanine or tryptophan. D genes are given only for firm matches. Expanded clones are given a class, and other clones once, few, many or no size at all.

TRBV30	TRBJ1-5	.	.	TGTGCCTGGAGTAGAGGGGCTGACAATCAGCCCCAGCATTTT	CAWSRGADNQPQHF
TRBV13	TRBJ1-3	.	.	TGTGCCAGCAGCTTAGCCGGCTCTGGAAACACCATATATTTT	CASSLAGSGNTIYF
TRBV7-9	TRBJ1-5	.	.	TGTGCCAGCAGCTTAGTTGGGGGTAATCAGCCCCAGCATTTT	CASSLVGGNQPQHF
TRBV7-3	TRBJ1-2	.	.	TGTGCCAGCAGCTTAACCCCCGTAACAGGGAACTATGGCTACACCTTC	CASSLTPVTGNYGYTF
TRBV18	TRBJ2-7	few	.	TGTGCCAGCTCACCGGACTCCTACGAGCAGTACTTC	CASSPDSYEQYF
TRBV7-2	TRBJ2-7	.	TRBD2	TGTGCCAGCAGCTTAGGTAGCGGGGGGTTGTACGAGCAGTACTTC	CASSLGSGGLYEQYF
TRBV7-9	TRBJ2-5	.	.	TGTGCCAGCAGCCCCAGAGGCGGGGCACAAGAGACCCAGTACTTC	CASSPRGGAQETQYF
TRBV5-4	TRBJ1-5	.	.	TGTGCCAGCAGCCGCGCGGGCGGCAATCAGCCCCAGCATTTT	CASSRAGGNQPQHF
TRBV10-3	TRBJ1-2	.	TRBD1	TGTGCCATCAGTGAGCTCGGGACAGGGGCATACGGCCTCTATGGCTACACCTTC	CAISELGTGAYGLYGYTF
TRBV30	TRBJ1-6	.	TRBD1	TGTGCCTGGAGTGTCCAACGAGAAATCTGGGTGGGGACAGGGGGCTCCTATAATTCACCCCTCCACTTT	CAWSVQREIWVGTGGSYNSPLHF
TRBV5-4	TRBJ1-1	.	.	TGTGCCAGCAGCTTGGGGGTCGGGATGATGATGAACACTGAAGCTTTCTTT	CASSLGVGMMMNTEAFF
TRBV7-6	TRBJ2-5	.	TRBD2	TGTGCCAGCAGCCCCAGAGCGGGGGAGCGCCAAGAGACCCAGTACTTC	CASSPRAGERQETQYF
TRBV19	TRBJ1-5	.	.	TGTGCCAGTAGTATAAGGGAGAAGGGCAATCAGCCCCAGCATTTT	CASSIREKGNQPQHF
TRBV4-2	TRBJ2-3	.	.	TGTGCCAGCAGCACTCCCGGTGGGGAGAGTGCTAGCACAGATACGCAGTATTTT	CASSTPGGESASTDTQYF
TRBV19	TRBJ2-7	.	.	TGTGCCAGTAGTATGCGGGGAGACAGCTACGAGCAGTACTTC	CASSMRGDSYEQYF
TRBV11-2	TRBJ2-5	.	.	TGTGCCAGCAGCTCTGGAGGGTGGGAGACCCAGTACTTC	CASSSGGWETQYF
TRBV7-2	TRBJ1-5	.	.	TGTGCCAGCAGCCCTGGGGGGAGCAATCAGCCCCAGCATTTT	CASSPGGSNQPQHF
TRBV30	TRBJ2-7	.	TRBD2	TGTGCCTGGAGCCTATATCGGACTAGCGGGGGGGTGGCCTACGAGCAGTACTTC	CAWSLYRTSGGVAYEQYF
TRBV11-3	TRBJ1-1	.	.	TGTGCCAGCAGCTGGGCGGGGAACGGAAGGGGCACTGAAGCTTTCTTT	CASSWAGNGRGTEAFF
TRBV28	TRBJ1-1	few	.	TGTGCCACCTTGCGGGCGGAGAACACTGAAGCTTTCTTT	CATLRAENTEAFF
TRBV11-3	TRBJ2-1	.	TRBD2	TGTGCCAGCAGCCCCCCTTTGGCCCTAGCGGGGGGAGCCTATGCGCAGTTCTTC	CASSPPLALAGGAYAQFF
TRBV7-3	TRBJ2-7	.	TRBD2	TGTGCCAGCAGCTTGACTAGCGGGGCGGGCGGCGAGCAGTACTTC	CASSLTSGAGGEQYF
TRBV30	TRBJ1-1	.	TRBD1	TGTGCCTGGATAGGACAGGCGAACACTGAAGCTTTCTTT	CAWIGQANTEAFF
TRBV9	TRBJ1-1	.	.	TGTGCCAGCGGGGGCGGGAACACTGAAGCTTTCTTT	CASGGGNTEAFF
TRBV6-6	TRBJ2-1	.	TRBD2	TGTGCCGGCGGGGGTGAAAACTACAATGAGCAGTTCTTC	CAGGGENYNEQFF
TRBV6-4	TRBJ2-3	.	.	TGTGCCAGCAGTGACTCGAGAGGGGGCACAGATACGCAGTATTTT	CASSDSRGGTDTQYF
TRBV29-1	TRBJ2-1	.	.	TGCAGCGTGCGCCGGGGCGAACCCAATGAGCAGTTCTTC	CSVRRGEPNEQFF
TRBV18	TRBJ2-7	.	.	TGTGCCAGCTCCACTTCCAAGGATAGGGGGATTGGGGAGCAGTACTTC	CASSTSKDRGIGEQYF
TRBV28	TRBJ2-7	.	.	TGTGCCAGCAGCACAAGTGGTGAGGGTTCCTACGAGCAGTACTTC	CASSTSGEGSYEQYF
TRBV2	TRBJ1-5	few	.	TGTGCCAGCAGCACATCCCAGGGTAATCAGCCCCAGCATTTT	CASSTSQGNQPQHF
TRBV4-2	TRBJ2-1	.	TRBD2	TGTGCCAGCAGCCAGGCTAGCGGCCTATCCTACAATGAGCAGTTCTTC	CASSQASGLSYNEQFF
TRBV2	TRBJ2-2	.	.	TGTGCCAGCAGACAGCGGACTAACACCGGGGAGCTGTTTTTT	CASRQRTNTGELFF
TRBV5-1	TRBJ2-3	once	.	TGCGCCAGCAGCCCGGGGGACAACACAGATACGCAGTATTTT	CASSPGDNTDTQYF
TRBV14	TRBJ2-7	.	.	TGTGCCAGCAGCCCCCCCAGCTCCTACGAGCAGTACTTC	CASSPPSSYEQYF
TRBV10-2	TRBJ1-1	.	TRBD1	TGCGCCAGCACCCGGACAGGGGAAACTGAAGCTTTCTTT	CASTRTGETEAFF
TRBV30	TRBJ2-5	.	.	TGTGCCTGGAGTGTAAGGGGCGGAGAGACCCAGTACTTC	CAWSVRGGETQYF
TRBV6-5	TRBJ2-2	.	TRBD1	TGTGCCAGCAGTCTCGCCAGGGGGATCTTTGGGGAGCTGTTTTTT	CASSLARGIFGELFF
TRBV7-9	TRBJ1-6	.	.	TGTGCCAGCACCTCCGGGCCGTCAGGGGATTCACCCCTCCACTTT	CASTSGPSGDSPLHF
TRBV4-1	TRBJ2-7	.	.	TGCGCCAGCAGACTAACCTTCCGGGACTCGTGGAGTGGCGAGCAGTACTTC	CASRLTFRDSWSGEQYF
TRBV18	TRBJ1-1	.	.	TGTGCCAGCTCACCGCGCACTCTGGACAGCCAGATGAACACTGAAGCTTTCTTT	CASSPRTLDSQMNTEAFF
TRBV29-1	TRBJ2-1	.	TRBD1	TGCAGCAAGGACAGGCAATCCTACAATGAGCAGTTCTTC	CSKDRQSYNEQFF
TRBV30	TRBJ1-2	once	.	TGTGCCTGGAGTGGGGGACGGGAGTACTATGGCTACACCTTC	CAWSGGREYYGYTF
TRBV6-5	TRBJ1-6	.	TRBD1	TGTGCCAGCAGCCAGACAGGGATCCAAGGGTCACCCCTCCACTTT	CASSQTGIQGSPLHF
TRBV14	TRBJ1-1	few	.	TGTGCCAGCAGCCACCCCTCAGTGCCCACTGAAGCTTTCTTT	CASSHPSVPTEAFF
TRBV7-2	TRBJ1-5	.	.	TGTGCCAGCAGCTTAGCTATGGGTTACGGCTATAGCAATCAGCCCCAGCATTTT	CASSLAMGYGYSNQPQHF
TRBV6-1	TRBJ1-1	.	.	TGTGCCAGCAGTGATCCTGGTAGAGTCACTGAAGCTTTCTTT	CASSDPGRVTEAFF
TRBV5-1	TRBJ1-1	.	.	TGCGCCAGCAGCGCTTCCGGGGCAAACACTGAAGCTTTCTTT	CASSASGANTEAFF
TRBV6-1	TRBJ2-7	.	.	TGTGCCAGCAGAGACCAGCCGGAGGGGGTGGACGAGCAGTACTTC	CASRDQPEGVDEQYF